This TCR beta chain was sequenced during a study of T-cell memory formation after mild COVID-19. Study-wide points: Second-wave clones with a day 37 peak had unconfirmed SARS-CoV-2 specificity.

To note about this clonotype: Antigen: not known.

Via MiXCR, TCRdb re-called the 5' RACE reads, giving one row per CDR3 protein. The table lists roughly 110,000 distinct CDR3 sequences, 13% to 15% of them singletons. Germline V CDR1 and CDR2: LGHNA, YSLEER. This CDR3 spans 15 amino acids. The V and J ends lost 1 base and 5 bases, in that order; junction bases with no gene match: 4. Sequencing used PBMCs or a T cell subset sorted from them (not recorded which). The chain combines TRBV4-3 with TRBJ1-5; 8 bases match TRBD1. This sequence originates from a man aged 18 to 35 who had mild COVID-19 (a few samples of this study predate the infection). Cell type and time point are not known. The CDR3 DNA reads as TGCGCCAGCAGCCAAGGGGCACAGGGGGATCAGCCCCAGCATTTT. Its translation: CASSQGAQGDQPQHF.